This passage covers 13 T cell receptor beta chains from one sample sequenced in a study of blood T cell repertoires in COVID-19. TCRdb's table, derived via immunoSEQ multiplex PCR, lists solely in-frame clones and lacks some. The repertoire consists of under 45,000 clones, with about nine tenths occurring once and the leading ten covering approximately 8%. The sample comprised peripheral blood. Receptors were obtained from a man in his 60s with active COVID-19.

The chain has TRBV5-6 and TRBJ2-1; D gene ambiguous. The CDR3 totals 15 residues. V gave up 1 base and J gave up 3 bases, with 11 bases separating them. Per the germline V gene, CDR1 is SGHDT and CDR2 is YYEEEE. CDR3 sequence: CASSLFLNSYNEQFF. The DNA for the CDR3 is TGTGCCAGCAGCTTGTTCTTGAACAGCTACAATGAGCAGTTCTTC.

The rearrangement links TRBV6-5 to TRBJ1-2; 7 bases line up with TRBD1. With 4 bases clipped from V and 7 bases from J, the junction kept 3 bases outside the gene matches. The CDR3 contains 12 residues. Germline V gives CDR1 MNHEY, CDR2 SVGAGI. This CDR3 is CASSSTGLGYTF. The CDR3 region has the DNA TGTGCCAGCAGTTCGACAGGGCTTGGCTACACCTTC.

The chain carries TRBV12-5 and TRBJ2-3; TRBD1 aligns across 7 bases. After removal of 6 bases from V and 0 bases from J, the junction contained 6 bases not matched to a gene. Germline V gene sequence: CDR1 LGHNT, CDR2 FRNRAP. The CDR3 has 15 amino acids. The CDR3 nucleotides read TGTGCTAGTGGCCTCGGACAGGCCAGCACAGATACGCAGTATTTT. Translation gives CASGLGQASTDTQYF.

This chain uses TRBV18 with TRBJ1-4; no clear D gene. Germline loops: CDR1 KGHSH, CDR2 LQKENI. Trimming left V 5 bases short and J 5 bases short, with 9 bases between. CDR3 length equals 13 residues. CDR3 in amino acids: CASSSRVNEKLFF. Here the CDR3 DNA reads TGTGCCAGCTCATCCCGGGTCAATGAAAAACTGTTTTTT.

V gene TRBV3-1 (or the pseudogene TRBV3-2) combines with J gene TRBJ2-1, with 9 bases fitting TRBD2. Germline V CDR1 and CDR2: LGHDT, YNNKEL (reference sequence). J gave up 7 bases and V 2 bases, and 9 bases lay outside the gene matches. This CDR3 region has 16 residues. In DNA form, the CDR3 reads TGTGCCAGCAGCCAATGGCGAACTAGCGGGTTAAATGAGCAGTTCTTC. Residues: CASSQWRTSGLNEQFF.

V usage is TRBV9 and J usage is TRBJ2-5; 8 nucleotides match TRBD2. The V gene's germline CDR1 is SGDLS and CDR2 YYNGEE. Losses at the gene ends were 4 bases for V and 2 bases for J; bases not matched to a gene: 4. The CDR3 runs to 14 residues. CDR3 DNA: TGTGCCAGCAGCTTAATAGCGGGGCAAGAGACCCAGTACTTC. Protein product: CASSLIAGQETQYF.

The rearrangement uses TRBV5-1 and TRBJ2-5; 14 bases align to TRBD2. CDR3 length: 18 amino acids. V lost 3 bases to trimming and J lost 0 bases; unmatched junction nucleotides: 7. Germline V gives CDR1 SGHRS, CDR2 YFSETQ. In DNA form, the CDR3 reads TGCGCCAGCAGCTCACGACTAGCGGGAGGGCCGTACCAAGAGACCCAGTACTTC. As protein: CASSSRLAGGPYQETQYF.

CDR3 amino acids: CSVVQGSYGYTF. CDR3 nucleotides: TGCAGCGTGGTACAGGGAAGTTATGGCTACACCTTC. The chain couples TRBV29-1 to TRBJ1-2; perhaps TRBD1 as D (6 bases). Germline loops: CDR1 SQVTM, CDR2 ANQGSEA. Trimming stripped 6 bases from V and 5 bases from J, with 13 bases between. The CDR3 loop spans 12 amino acids.

The V call is TRBV7-3, the J call TRBJ1-2; D uncertain. V was cut by 2 bases and J by 8 bases, with 9 bases left in between. Germline CDR1 is SGHTA and CDR2 is FQGTGA. This CDR3 has 12 residues. The DNA of the CDR3 is TGTGCCAGCAGCTTAGGCGGGGTCGGCTACACCTTC. It codes for CASSLGGVGYTF.

The rearrangement links TRBV19 to TRBJ2-7; the match to TRBD2 covers 13 bases. The CDR3 totals 17 residues. CDR1 and CDR2 (germline): LNHDA, SQIVND (reference sequence). After removal of 9 bases from V and 12 bases from J, the junction contained 23 bases not matched to a gene. The CDR3: CASQPGTADSGTSGMYF. The CDR3 region has the DNA TGTGCCAGCCAGCCCGGGACAGCCGATTCTGGGACTAGCGGGATGTACTTC.

This chain uses TRBV11-2 with TRBJ2-1, with D perhaps matching TRBD2 (5 bases). CDR3 length: 17 amino acids. Germline assignment: CDR1 SGHAT and CDR2 FQNNGV. Trimming pared 4 bases from V and 6 bases from J, leaving 22 bases between. The CDR3, as DNA: TGTGCCAGCAGCTACCCTCGGTCGGAAGGAGGCGGCAATGAGCAGTTCTTC. Amino acid sequence: CASSYPRSEGGGNEQFF. Supplemented by reference TRBV11-2 and TRBJ2-1, the full variable domain reads EAGVAQSPRYKIIEKRQSVAFWCNPISGHATLYWYQQILGQGPKLLIQFQNNGVVDDSQLPKDRFSAERLKGVDSTLKIQPAKLEDSAVYLCASSYPRSEGGGNEQFFGPGTRLTVL.

V and J are TRBV18 and TRBJ2-3; D call uncertain. This CDR3 has 16 amino acids. Germline CDR1 reads KGHSH; CDR2 reads LQKENI. Trimming cost V 0 bases and J 4 bases, with 14 bases left between them. The CDR3 is CASSPPSLSGADTQYF. CDR3 sequence (DNA): TGTGCCAGCTCACCACCGAGCCTGTCGGGTGCAGATACGCAGTATTTT.

V and J are TRBV24-1 and TRBJ1-2, with 9 bases matching TRBD1. V gave up 6 bases and J gave up 6 bases; unmatched junction bases: 4. Per the germline V gene, CDR1 is KGHDR and CDR2 is SFDVKD. This CDR3 has 13 amino acids. The DNA for the CDR3 is TGTGCCACCAGTAAGAGGACAGGGGATGGCTACACCTTC. Its protein product is CATSKRTGDGYTF.